This T cell receptor (beta chain) was profiled in a study of PD-1 blockade in classical Hodgkin lymphoma. At the level of the study: Patients were infused with nivolumab 3 mg/kg every 2 weeks.

The CDR3 totals 13 residues. With 2 bases removed from V and 6 bases from J, the gap between germline ends came to 10 bases. Looked up from germline, CDR1 is LNHNV and CDR2 is YYDKDF (reference sequence). Following autologous stem cell transplantation, relapse occurred in every patient, and exposure to brentuximab vedotin varied. Regarding the study as a whole: At baseline, newly diagnosed patients reportedly showed less TCR diversity than healthy donors. Possibly reflecting disease activity or prior therapy, repertoire differences have causes that remain undefined. Significantly greater TCR diversity emerged by C4D1 in CD4+ cells but not CD8+ cells.

On this clone: Its antigen is unknown.

The data were produced by immunoSEQ multiplex PCR, yet TCRdb's version contains in-frame clones alone and is incomplete. The sample yields 20,000 to 30,000 clones, 80% to 90% seen once. This specimen was peripheral blood mononuclear cells (PBMCs), taken before the second cycle of nivolumab. V usage is TRBV15 and J usage is TRBJ1-1; tentative D call: TRBD1 (6 bases). The TCR originated in a human donor with classical Hodgkin lymphoma. The CDR3, as DNA: TGTGCCACCAGCAGATCCACAGGGCCTGAAGCTTTCTTT. Its protein product is CATSRSTGPEAFF. Full variable domain (outside the CDR3, taken from reference TRBV15 and TRBJ1-1): DAMVIQNPRYQVTQFGKPVTLSCSQTLNHNVMYWYQQKSSQAPKLLFHYYDKDFNNEADTPDNFQSRRPNTSFCFLDIRSPGLGDTAMYLCATSRSTGPEAFFGQGTRLTVV.